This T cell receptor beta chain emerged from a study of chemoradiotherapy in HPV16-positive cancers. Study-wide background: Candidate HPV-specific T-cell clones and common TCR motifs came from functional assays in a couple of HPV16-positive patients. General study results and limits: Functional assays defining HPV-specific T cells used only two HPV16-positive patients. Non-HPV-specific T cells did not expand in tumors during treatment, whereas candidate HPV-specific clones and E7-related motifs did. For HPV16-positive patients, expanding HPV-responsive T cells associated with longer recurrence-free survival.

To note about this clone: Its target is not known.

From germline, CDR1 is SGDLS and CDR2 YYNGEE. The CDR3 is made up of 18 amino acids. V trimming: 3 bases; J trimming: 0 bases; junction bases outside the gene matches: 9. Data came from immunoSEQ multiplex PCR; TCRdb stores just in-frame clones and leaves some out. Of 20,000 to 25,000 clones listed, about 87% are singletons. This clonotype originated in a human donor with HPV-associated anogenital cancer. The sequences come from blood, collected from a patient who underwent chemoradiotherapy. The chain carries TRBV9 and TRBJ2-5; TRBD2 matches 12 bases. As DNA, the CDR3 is TGTGCCAGCAGCGGACGGTGGGGACTAGCGGGTGACCAAGAGACCCAGTACTTC. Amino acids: CASSGRWGLAGDQETQYF.